One and the same sample provided the 20 T cell receptor beta chains below, sequenced in a study of T cell changes during pregnancy in multiple sclerosis. TCRdb keeps only in-frame clones here, not all; method: immunoSEQ multiplex PCR. This sample has about 60,000 clones, with about 90% found just once. The specimen comprised CD4+ T cells from peripheral blood mononuclear cells, sampled in the first trimester of pregnancy. These receptors came from a female donor with multiple sclerosis, enrolled in a pregnancy study.

This rearrangement joins TRBV7-2 to TRBJ2-1, with D possibly TRBD1 on 5 matching bases. Trimming cost V 2 bases and J 0 bases, with 11 bases left between them. The CDR3 covers 16 residues. Germline CDR1 reads SGHTA; CDR2 reads FQGNSA. The CDR3 region has the DNA TGTGCCAGCAGCTTAAGACAGTCGGGCTCCTACAATGAGCAGTTCTTC. Translating gives CASSLRQSGSYNEQFF.

J is TRBJ2-5 and V is TRBV6-6; possible D gene TRBD1, 6 bases. The CDR3 sequence is 16 residues long. V shed 0 bases and J shed 5 bases, with 16 bases lying between them. Per germline, CDR1 MNHNY and CDR2 SVGAGI (reference sequence). Here the CDR3 DNA reads TGTGCCAGCAGTTACTCTAGACGACAGGTTGGGGAGACCCAGTACTTC. Translation gives CASSYSRRQVGETQYF.

The chain carries TRBV4-2 and TRBJ2-7; D unresolved. The CDR3 length is 13 residues. CDR1 is LGHNA, CDR2 YNFKEQ, per germline. V lost 0 bases and J 2 bases, leaving 5 bases between the germline ends. The CDR3 bases are TGTGCCAGCAGCCAAGATAGCCCCTACGAGCAGTACTTC. Amino acids: CASSQDSPYEQYF.

J is TRBJ2-7 and V is TRBV6-5; 7 bases map to TRBD1. The CDR3 has 15 amino acids. Germline V CDR1 and CDR2: MNHEY, SVGAGI. J lost 0 bases, V lost 6 bases, and 8 bases had no gene match. The CDR3 DNA reads as TGTGCCAGCAGCCCCGACAGGGCCAGCTCCTACGAGCAGTACTTC. Its protein product is CASSPDRASSYEQYF.

This sequence joins TRBV19 and TRBJ1-2, with no clear D. Germline CDR1 is LNHDA and CDR2 is SQIVND (reference sequence). There are 14 residues in the CDR3. Trimming took 7 bases from V and 2 from J, leaving 14 bases between them. The CDR3 region is CASTNGLLNYGYTF. The CDR3 nucleotides are TGTGCCAGTACCAACGGACTTCTGAACTATGGCTACACCTTC.

This chain uses TRBV5-6 with TRBJ1-1; TRBD1 agrees at 7 bases. Germline lookup yields CDR1 SGHDT and CDR2 YYEEEE. The CDR3 is made up of 13 amino acids. J lost 1 base, V lost 6 bases, and 3 bases had no gene match. This CDR3 is CASNWDRNTEAFF. In nucleotides, the CDR3 is TGTGCCAGCAATTGGGACAGGAACACTGAAGCTTTCTTT.

The chain employs TRBV5-6 and TRBJ1-2; D call uncertain. Per germline, CDR1 SGHDT and CDR2 YYEEEE. CDR3 length equals 15 residues. V lost 4 bases and J lost 2, with 15 bases in between. CDR3: CASSLRGRSNYGYTF. The CDR3 DNA sequence: TGTGCCAGCAGCCTTCGGGGAAGAAGCAACTATGGCTACACCTTC.

Only one count was recorded for this clone. The rearrangement links TRBV19 to TRBJ1-6, with D tentatively TRBD1 (6 bases). The V end lost 4 bases, the J end lost 6 bases, and 28 bases lay between the germline ends. The CDR3 runs to 20 residues. From germline, CDR1 is LNHDA and CDR2 SQIVND (reference sequence). In DNA form, the CDR3 reads TGTGCCAGTAGTACGCGACGGGGGGGCTCCTCGGGACGAGCTAATTCACCCCTCCACTTT. It translates to CASSTRRGGSSGRANSPLHF. Supplemented by reference TRBV19 and TRBJ1-6, the full variable domain reads DGGITQSPKYLFRKEGQNVTLSCEQNLNHDAMYWYRQDPGQGLRLIYYSQIVNDFQKGDIAEGYSVSREKKESFPLTVTSAQKNPTAFYLCASSTRRGGSSGRANSPLHFGNGTRLTVT.

The DNA of the CDR3 is TGTGCCAGCAGAGGCGGGGTACGAGATGGCTACACCTTC. Protein product: CASRGGVRDGYTF. The genes are TRBV6-4 and TRBJ1-2; unclear D gene. Trimming took 6 bases from V and 6 from J, leaving 14 bases between them. In germline, CDR1 is MRHNA, CDR2 SNTAGT. CDR3 size: 13 residues.

The V and J genes are TRBV6-5 and TRBJ1-6, with 8 bases lining up with TRBD1. V lost 2 bases, J lost 0 bases, and 0 bases stayed unmatched. The CDR3 totals 16 residues. Per the germline V gene, CDR1 is MNHEY and CDR2 is SVGAGI. The CDR3 spells CASSYGQGSYNSPLHF. In DNA form, the CDR3 reads TGTGCCAGCAGTTACGGACAGGGCTCCTATAATTCACCCCTCCACTTT.

The chain joins TRBV6-6 to TRBJ2-7, with 11 bases fitting TRBD1. Germline CDR1 MNHNY, CDR2 SVGAGI (reference sequence). The CDR3 loop spans 16 amino acids. The trim removed 5 bases at V and 2 bases at J, leaving 8 bases unmatched. DNA for the CDR3: TGTGCCAGCAGTACTCAGGACAGGGGGCGTCCCTACGAGCAGTACTTC. Translated: CASSTQDRGRPYEQYF.

The rearrangement links TRBV7-9 to TRBJ2-7; perhaps TRBD1 as D (5 bases). V was pared by 4 bases and J by 3 bases, with 13 bases between. The CDR3 extends over 14 amino acids. CDR1 and CDR2 (germline): SEHNR, FQNEAQ (reference sequence). The CDR3 DNA reads as TGTGCCAGCAGCTCCAGACAGAGACACTACGAGCAGTACTTC. Protein product: CASSSRQRHYEQYF.

Concerning this clone: Other DNA sequences in the same sample also yield this CDR3. The genes are TRBV2 and TRBJ1-2; tentatively, D is TRBD1 (5 bases). Germline V gene data show CDR1 as SNHLY and CDR2 as FYNNEI. Trimming removed 2 bases from V and 4 bases from J, with 14 bases in between. CDR3 length equals 15 residues. The CDR3 sequence: CASSETQTAGYGYTF. CDR3 sequence (DNA): TGTGCCAGCAGTGAAACCCAGACAGCAGGCTATGGCTACACCTTC.

This clone has just one count. The CDR3 region is CASRPSVPGGETQYF. DNA of the CDR3: TGTGCCAGCAGGCCAAGTGTGCCGGGGGGAGAGACCCAGTACTTC. The rearrangement links TRBV6-5 to TRBJ2-5; TRBD2 matches at 7 bases. This CDR3 region has 15 residues. The trim removed 6 bases at V and 4 bases at J, leaving 11 bases unmatched. From germline, CDR1 is MNHEY and CDR2 SVGAGI.

V and J are TRBV7-2 and TRBJ2-1; TRBD1 aligns across 8 bases. The CDR3 is made up of 16 amino acids. J was trimmed by 5 bases and V by 1 base; bases with no gene match: 7. CDR1 and CDR2 (germline): SGHTA, FQGNSA. The CDR3 region is CASSLGTGIGDNEQFF. CDR3 in DNA: TGTGCCAGCAGCTTAGGGACAGGGATTGGGGACAATGAGCAGTTCTTC.

The J gene is TRBJ2-7, the V gene TRBV9, with D perhaps matching TRBD1 (5 bases). Germline assignment: CDR1 SGDLS and CDR2 YYNGEE. There are 15 residues in the CDR3. Trimming removed 0 bases from V and 5 bases from J, with 15 bases in between. In DNA form, the CDR3 reads TGTGCCAGCAGCGTAGCAGCAGGGTTCGCCCACGAGCAGTACTTC. Translation gives CASSVAAGFAHEQYF.

This rearrangement joins TRBV7-2 to TRBJ2-5; possibly TRBD2 for D (6 bases). The CDR3 covers 14 residues. Deletions cut 0 bases from V and 1 base from J, with 6 bases between. From germline, CDR1 is SGHTA and CDR2 FQGNSA. As DNA, the CDR3 is TGTGCCAGCAGCTTAGCTAGCGGCCAAGAGACCCAGTACTTC. It translates to CASSLASGQETQYF. Using reference TRBV7-2 and TRBJ2-5 for the parts outside the CDR3, the full variable domain is GAGVSQSPSNKVTEKGKDVELRCDPISGHTALYWYRQSLGQGLEFLIYFQGNSAPDKSGLPSDRFSAERTGGSVSTLTIQRTQQEDSAVYLCASSLASGQETQYFGPGTRLLVL.

CDR3 DNA sequence: TGTGCCAGTAGTACCCGGGACAGGGGTATATTAGATGAAAAACTGTTTTTT. Translation: CASSTRDRGILDEKLFF. This chain joins TRBV19 and TRBJ1-4; 10 nucleotides align to TRBD1. This CDR3 contains 17 residues. V lost 4 bases and J lost 6; bases outside the gene matches: 11. Looked up from germline, CDR1 is LNHDA and CDR2 is SQIVND (reference sequence). The variable domain in full, with the rest retrieved from reference TRBV19 and TRBJ1-4, is DGGITQSPKYLFRKEGQNVTLSCEQNLNHDAMYWYRQDPGQGLRLIYYSQIVNDFQKGDIAEGYSVSREKKESFPLTVTSAQKNPTAFYLCASSTRDRGILDEKLFFGSGTQLSVL.

The genes are TRBV18 and TRBJ2-5; 7 nucleotides line up with TRBD1. J lost 5 bases, V lost 2 bases, and 5 bases had no gene match. Germline loops: CDR1 KGHSH, CDR2 LQKENI. The CDR3 is made up of 14 amino acids. The CDR3 DNA reads as TGTGCCAGCTCACCAACCGGGACAGCGGAGACCCAGTACTTC. Translation: CASSPTGTAETQYF.

The rearrangement joins TRBV27 to TRBJ1-1, with D possibly matching TRBD1 (5 bases). V shed 6 bases and J shed 4 bases, with 21 bases lying between them. There are 16 residues in the CDR3. The germline V gene has CDR1 MNHEY and CDR2 SMNVEV (reference sequence). The CDR3 DNA sequence: TGTGCCAGCAGGGAAAGGGGCAGCCTGGGGGGCACTGAAGCTTTCTTT. This encodes CASRERGSLGGTEAFF.